This entry describes one T cell receptor beta chain. Its target is not known. V lost 3 bases, J lost 4 bases, and 4 bases stayed unmatched. The germline V gene encodes CDR1 MDHEN and CDR2 SYDVKM. This CDR3 is built from 15 residues. Produced via immunoSEQ multiplex PCR; TCRdb's table is partial and in-frame only. The sample gives 150,000 or so clones, 92% of which show up once; 3.5% to 4.5% is in the top ten. The sample is drawn from a study of T cell responses to AZD1222 COVID-19 vaccine. Study observations and caveats: Nearly half of the spike-specific TCRs reportedly recognize variant regions that carry no mutations. Clonal diversity was possibly underestimated, and white British individuals and females predominated among donors.

The chain links TRBV28 to TRBJ2-5; 11 bases map to TRBD2. Sample: peripheral blood, taken 28 days after the second AZD1222 dose. This TCR was sampled from an adult who received the AZD1222 COVID-19 vaccine. For the CDR3, the DNA is TGTGCCAGCAGTTTGACTAGCGGGAACGTAGAGACCCAGTACTTC. Its translation is CASSLTSGNVETQYF. The full variable domain, in which reference TRBV28 and TRBJ2-5 provide the parts outside the CDR3, is DVKVTQSSRYLVKRTGEKVFLECVQDMDHENMFWYRQDPGLGLRLIYFSYDVKMKEKGDIPEGYSVSREKKERFSLILESASTNQTSMYLCASSLTSGNVETQYFGPGTRLLVL.